The clone carrying this T cell receptor beta chain has just a few counts. Its antigen is not identified. This table comes from immunoSEQ multiplex PCR, and its TCRdb copy is limited to in-frame clones, with some not included. The data hold more than 85,000 clones, with over 85% observed a single time. This sample was taken from a study of cytomegalovirus exposure and HLA in healthy donors. Separate from the roughly 720-subject first cohort was the roughly 130-subject validation cohort, to which the donors belonged. General study findings and limits: Within the approximately 130 validation repertoires, first-cohort TCR clusters tended to co-occur, according to a later analysis. Through in vitro validation, a few CMV-associated chains were shown to be specific for CMV antigens. Altogether, about 160 TCR beta chains were recorded as cytomegalovirus-associated.

The receptor was isolated from a woman aged 18-30 years in good health and CMV-seronegative. The sequencing sample was made of PBMCs.

DNA of the CDR3: TGTGCCAGCAGCTCCACCGGGACAGGGCCCGGCTACACCTTC. Its translation: CASSSTGTGPGYTF. The chain carries TRBV11-2 and TRBJ1-2, with 9 nucleotides matching TRBD1. V shed 4 bases and J 8 bases; nucleotides not matched to a gene: 8. The CDR3 length is 14 residues. Germline CDR1 SGHAT, CDR2 FQNNGV. The whole variable domain, filled in from reference TRBV11-2 and TRBJ1-2, reads EAGVAQSPRYKIIEKRQSVAFWCNPISGHATLYWYQQILGQGPKLLIQFQNNGVVDDSQLPKDRFSAERLKGVDSTLKIQPAKLEDSAVYLCASSSTGTGPGYTFGSGTRLTVV.